A selection of T cell receptor beta chains follows, all from one sample in a study of blood T cell repertoires in COVID-19. Generated by immunoSEQ multiplex PCR, the TCRdb table keeps only in-frame clones and is missing some. The profile shows roughly 160,000 clones, over 70% of them singletons. The source material was peripheral blood. These receptors were taken from an older woman who had recovered from COVID-19. The CDR3 runs from the conserved cysteine through the conserved F or W. D genes are given only for firm matches. The size entry is marked missing in some rows and otherwise reads once, few, many or a size class.

V gene,clone size,J gene,D gene,CDR3 DNA,CDR3 protein
TRBV7-2,NA,TRBJ2-1,NA,TGTGCCAGCAGCCTGAGGTATGAGCAGTTCTTC,CASSLRYEQFF
TRBV15,NA,TRBJ2-7,NA,TGTGCCACCAGCCCTTGGGGGGCGGGCGGGAGACGTGGTCGGCAGTACTTC,CATSPWGAGGRRGRQYF
TRBV5-1,once,TRBJ1-4,TRBD1,TGCGCCAGCAGCTTGGGTGGGACAGCTGCAACTAATGAAAAACTGTTTTTT,CASSLGGTAATNEKLFF
TRBV7-3,few,TRBJ2-1,TRBD1,TGTGCCATCCCCGCTAGCCCCAGGGGGAATGAGCAGTTCTTC,CAIPASPRGNEQFF
TRBV7-2,once,TRBJ2-5,NA,TGTGCTAGCAGCTTAGCGAGAAGCGGGGACAGGCCCCAGTACTTC,CASSLARSGDRPQYF
TRBV9,NA,TRBJ1-6,NA,TGTGCCAGCAGTGAGAGCCCGGGACCCAGGGGTTCACCCCTCCACTTT,CASSESPGPRGSPLHF
TRBV5-1,NA,TRBJ2-1,NA,TGCGCCAGCAGGGGTAGTGGGAGTAGGGATGAGCAGTTCTTC,CASRGSGSRDEQFF
TRBV4-1,NA,TRBJ2-5,TRBD2,TGCGCCAGCAGCCAAGATCGAGCCAGCGGGGGGGCAGAGACCCAGTACTTC,CASSQDRASGGAETQYF
TRBV27,NA,TRBJ1-2,NA,TGTGCCAGCGCCAGAACAGGGAACTATGGCTACACCTTC,CASARTGNYGYTF
TRBV4-2,NA,TRBJ2-5,TRBD2,TGTGCCAGCAGCCCTGGGGTCTTAGCGGGGGAACAAGAGACCCAGTACTTC,CASSPGVLAGEQETQYF
TRBV12-3/TRBV12-4,NA,TRBJ1-1,NA,TGTGCCAGCAGGGAGAGCACTGAAGCTTTCTTT,CASRESTEAFF
TRBV10-3,NA,TRBJ2-6,NA,TGTGCCATCAGTAGTGACGGTGGGAGCTCTGGGGCCAACGTCCTGACTTTC,CAISSDGGSSGANVLTF
TRBV5-1,NA,TRBJ2-5,TRBD2,TGCGCCAGCAGCTTGGTTGGTGTTAGCGGGGGGCCAGGGGAGACCCAGTACTTC,CASSLVGVSGGPGETQYF
TRBV6-5,NA,TRBJ2-5,TRBD1,TGTGCCAGCAGTTATGGGGGACAGAGTCAAGAGACCCAGTACTTC,CASSYGGQSQETQYF
TRBV19,NA,TRBJ2-2,TRBD1,TGTGCCAGTAGAACCGACAGGGCCGGGGAGCTGTTTTTT,CASRTDRAGELFF
TRBV9,NA,TRBJ2-7,NA,TGTGCCAGCAGCGTAGTGGGCGGGGAGCAGTACTTC,CASSVVGGEQYF
TRBV19,NA,TRBJ2-3,NA,TGTGCCAGTAGTCCGCGGGCCCAAACAGATACGCAGTATTTT,CASSPRAQTDTQYF
TRBV9,NA,TRBJ2-5,TRBD2,TGTGCCAGCAGCGCCCGTTGGGGGGGAGGGCAAGAGACCCAGTACTTC,CASSARWGGGQETQYF
TRBV2,NA,TRBJ1-2,TRBD1,TGTGCCAGCAGTGATACAGGGGGAGGCTATGGCTACACCTTC,CASSDTGGGYGYTF
TRBV4-1,NA,TRBJ1-2,NA,TGCGCCAGCAGCCAAGTGTTTCGGGTCGACTATGGCTACACCTTC,CASSQVFRVDYGYTF
TRBV19,NA,TRBJ2-1,TRBD2,TGTGCCACCGGGAGGCTTCTCATAAGCTCCTACAATGAGCAGTTCTTC,CATGRLLISSYNEQFF
TRBV5-3,NA,TRBJ2-2,NA,TGTGCCAGAAGCTTGTTCCAAAAACGGGGCACCGGGGAGCTGTTTTTT,CARSLFQKRGTGELFF
TRBV5-4,NA,TRBJ2-7,NA,TGTGCCAGCAGCTTGGGTCCTATCCCCTACGAGCAGTACTTC,CASSLGPIPYEQYF
TRBV19,NA,TRBJ2-5,NA,TGTGCCAGTAGTATAGGAGGGCAAGAGACCCAGTACTTC,CASSIGGQETQYF
TRBV28,NA,TRBJ1-4,NA,TGTGCCAGCAGTTTAGGCCGATTGGCGTTTTTT,CASSLGRLAFF
TRBV15,NA,TRBJ1-2,NA,TGTGCCACCAGCAGGAACTTTGGGGGGGACTATGGCTACACCTTC,CATSRNFGGDYGYTF
TRBV19,few,TRBJ1-5,TRBD1,TGTGCCAGCGCCCCCAACAGGGGTGGGAATCAGCCCCAGCATTTT,CASAPNRGGNQPQHF
TRBV7-3,NA,TRBJ2-2,NA,TGTGCCAGCAGCTTCAGCAGGGGGGCCGCGAGGGGCGGGGAGCTGTTTTTT,CASSFSRGAARGGELFF
TRBV9,NA,TRBJ2-1,TRBD2,TGTGCCAGCAGCTCCCGGACTAGCAATGAGCAGTTCTTC,CASSSRTSNEQFF
TRBV7-2,NA,TRBJ1-6,NA,TGTGCCAGCAGCTTACGGGGGGGAGCCTATAATTCACCCCTCCACTTT,CASSLRGGAYNSPLHF
TRBV3-1/TRBV3-2,NA,TRBJ2-2,TRBD1,TGTGCCAGCAGCCATATAGGGACAGGGAACACCGGGGAGCTGTTTTTT,CASSHIGTGNTGELFF
TRBV5-1,NA,TRBJ1-2,TRBD1,TGCGCCAGCAGCTTGGAGGGGGCGGATGGCTACACCTTC,CASSLEGADGYTF
TRBV29-1,NA,TRBJ1-1,NA,TGCAGCGTTGCTGGGGGGGGCGAAGCTTTCTTT,CSVAGGGEAFF
TRBV6-5,few,TRBJ1-5,NA,TGTGCCAGCAGCGGGTTCCCATATGGTAATCAGCCCCAGCATTTT,CASSGFPYGNQPQHF
TRBV24-1,NA,TRBJ2-3,TRBD2,TGTGCCACCAGTGACCCTCGACTAGCGGAGACCACAGATACGCAGTATTTT,CATSDPRLAETTDTQYF
TRBV4-2,NA,TRBJ2-2,NA,TGTGCCAGCAGCCCCGGTCCCCCCCCTGTGGCCGGGGAGCTGTTTTTT,CASSPGPPPVAGELFF
TRBV7-3,NA,TRBJ2-5,TRBD2,TGTGCCAGCAGCTCCCCAGGGGCTAGCGGGGAGACCCAGTACTTC,CASSSPGASGETQYF
TRBV5-8,NA,TRBJ2-5,TRBD2,TGTGCCAGCAGCCCGTACGGGGGAGGGGAGACCCAGTACTTC,CASSPYGGGETQYF
TRBV29-1,once,TRBJ1-4,TRBD1,TGCAGCGTTGGGCGGGGGACAGGGAATGAAAAACTGTTTTTT,CSVGRGTGNEKLFF
TRBV21-1,NA,TRBJ2-3,NA,TGTGCCAGCAGCAAAGATGGCAGGGTACCGCAAGATACGCAGTATTTT,CASSKDGRVPQDTQYF
TRBV6-5,NA,TRBJ1-1,TRBD1,TGTGCCAGCAGTTACGGGCAGGGGGATTTGAACACTGAAGCTTTCTTT,CASSYGQGDLNTEAFF
TRBV19,NA,TRBJ2-5,NA,TGTGCCAGTAGTATAGGGGGCCGGGGGGAGACCCAGTACTTC,CASSIGGRGETQYF
TRBV24-1,once,TRBJ1-5,NA,TGTGCCACCAGTGCCCAGGGCCCCTTTGGGCCCCAGCATTTT,CATSAQGPFGPQHF
TRBV14,NA,TRBJ2-7,NA,TGTGCCAGCAGCCCAGGCCAACTTTCCGACTACACCCTTCACTACGAGCAGTACTTC,CASSPGQLSDYTLHYEQYF
TRBV9,once,TRBJ1-2,NA,TGTGCCAGCAGCGGCCAACAGGGCCACGGGAACTATGGCTACACCTTC,CASSGQQGHGNYGYTF